This record concerns one T cell receptor beta chain sequence. A minimum of 5 micrograms of total RNA was extracted per sample. The sample comes from a study of blood T cells in healthy people across ages. Using a J-beta primer mix together with a sample-barcoded 5' primer, a second PCR was run for about 6 to 11 cycles. Each cDNA was tagged by a template-switch adaptor containing 12 random nucleotides. Each CDR3 protein is one row after TCRdb ran MiXCR on the 5' RACE reads. The data contain 500,000 to 550,000 distinct CDR3 sequences, 24% of them singletons. This sample was shared with a second study, whose subject was T cells of mothers and their children.

The sequenced sample consisted of blood. The source of this sequence is a boy between 10 and 17 years old in good health.

The CDR3 loop is CASSQELAGVSGANVLTF. For the CDR3, the DNA is TGCGCCAGCAGCCAAGAGCTAGCGGGAGTTTCTGGGGCCAACGTCCTGACTTTC. The V call is TRBV4-1, the J call TRBJ2-6; TRBD2 matches at 10 bases. CDR3 length: 18 amino acids. Germline V gene data show CDR1 as MGHRA and CDR2 as YSYEKL. Trimming cost V 0 bases and J 1 base; bases outside gene matches: 3.